A selection of T cell receptor beta chains follows, all from one sample in a study of cytomegalovirus exposure and HLA in healthy donors. Libraries were prepared by immunoSEQ multiplex PCR; TCRdb keeps only in-frame clonotypes and omits some of them. Of 190,000 or so clones listed, about four fifths are singletons. The specimen sequenced was PBMCs. These receptors originate from a male donor in good health and CMV-seropositive. The CDR3 runs from the conserved cysteine through the conserved F or W. A D gene is named only where the DNA matches it firmly. Some rows mark clone size as missing; the rest say once, few, many or name a class of expanded clone.

j_gene | abundance | d_gene | v_gene | CDR3aa | CDR3nt
TRBJ2-7 | . | TRBD1 | TRBV9 | CASSVGQGSPYEQYF | TGTGCCAGCAGCGTAGGACAGGGGAGCCCCTACGAGCAGTACTTC
TRBJ2-3 | few | TRBD1 | TRBV7-9 | CASSSGQNTDTQYF | TGTGCCAGCAGCTCGGGACAGAACACAGATACGCAGTATTTT
TRBJ2-1 | . | TRBD2 | TRBV7-2 | CASSLHPLLAGGENEQFF | TGTGCCAGCAGCTTACATCCCCTCCTAGCGGGAGGAGAGAATGAGCAGTTCTTC
TRBJ1-3 | . | TRBD1 | TRBV7-2 | CASSLLGQGTANTIYF | TGTGCCAGCAGCTTACTAGGACAGGGAACGGCAAACACCATATATTTT
TRBJ2-7 | . | . | TRBV6-1 | CASSEGAGTPYEQYF | TGTGCCAGCAGTGAAGGGGCAGGCACCCCCTACGAGCAGTACTTC
TRBJ2-7 | once | TRBD2 | TRBV29-1 | CSAVGLACHEQYF | TGCAGCGCCGTGGGACTAGCCTGTCACGAGCAGTACTTC
TRBJ2-3 | . | TRBD2 | TRBV5-4 | CASSLHAGTTNTDTQYF | TGTGCCAGCAGCTTGCATGCCGGGACTACGAACACAGATACGCAGTATTTT
TRBJ1-1 | . | TRBD1 | TRBV6-5 | CASSPRHWTGTFF | TGTGCCAGCAGTCCTCGACACTGGACAGGGACTTTCTTT
TRBJ1-1 | . | . | TRBV7-2 | CASSLIVSEAFF | TGTGCCAGCAGCTTAATTGTCTCTGAAGCTTTCTTT
TRBJ2-3 | . | TRBD2 | TRBV9 | CASSVVSGGEDTQYF | TGTGCCAGCAGCGTAGTTAGCGGGGGGGAAGATACGCAGTATTTT
TRBJ2-7 | . | . | TRBV6-6 | CASRSDPYEQYF | TGTGCCAGCAGGTCAGATCCCTACGAGCAGTACTTC
TRBJ1-5 | . | . | TRBV4-3 | CASSQDRGLGQPQHF | TGCGCCAGCAGCCAAGATCGAGGGCTGGGTCAGCCCCAGCATTTT
TRBJ2-1 | . | TRBD2 | TRBV13 | CASSPPGLAGGHEQFF | TGTGCCAGCAGCCCCCCTGGGCTAGCGGGAGGCCATGAGCAGTTCTTC
TRBJ1-2 | . | TRBD1 | TRBV25-1 | CASREGANYGYTF | TGTGCCAGCAGGGAGGGGGCCAACTATGGCTACACCTTC
TRBJ1-1 | . | TRBD1 | TRBV6-4 | CASSRQQGMYTEAFF | TGTGCCAGCAGTCGCCAACAGGGGATGTACACTGAAGCTTTCTTT
TRBJ2-1 | . | . | TRBV9 | CASSVALAVNEQFF | TGTGCCAGCAGCGTAGCCTTAGCGGTTAATGAGCAGTTCTTC
TRBJ2-5 | . | TRBD2 | TRBV7-2 | CASSRISGRKETQYF | TGTGCCAGCAGCCGTATTAGCGGGAGGAAAGAGACCCAGTACTTC
TRBJ2-7 | few | TRBD2 | TRBV19 | CASSISSGVLYF | TGTGCCAGTAGTATCTCAAGCGGGGTGTTGTACTTC
TRBJ2-1 | . | TRBD2 | TRBV5-1 | CASSLGTSDRSNEQFF | TGCGCCAGCAGCTTGGGAACTAGCGACCGGTCCAATGAGCAGTTCTTC
TRBJ2-3 | . | TRBD1 | TRBV9 | CASTPRPGQGSDTQYF | TGTGCCAGCACCCCTCGTCCAGGACAGGGTTCAGATACGCAGTATTTT
TRBJ2-2 | . | . | TRBV11-1 | CASSLGAHTGELFF | TGTGCCAGCAGCTTGGGCGCGCACACCGGGGAGCTGTTTTTT
TRBJ2-7 | . | TRBD2 | TRBV18 | CASSPGLAGALEQYF | TGTGCCAGCTCACCAGGACTAGCGGGAGCACTGGAGCAGTACTTC
TRBJ2-5 | . | TRBD1 | TRBV11-2 | CASSHLSGEGARETQYF | TGTGCCAGCAGCCATCTATCGGGTGAGGGGGCGAGGGAGACCCAGTACTTC
TRBJ2-2 | . | TRBD2 | TRBV9 | CASGLAGDRGTGELFF | TGTGCCAGCGGACTAGCGGGAGACAGGGGCACCGGGGAGCTGTTTTTT
TRBJ2-2 | . | . | TRBV2 | CASSAWGGGSNTGELFF | TGTGCCAGCAGTGCCTGGGGAGGGGGGAGTAACACCGGGGAGCTGTTTTTT
TRBJ1-1 | . | . | TRBV4-1 | CASSPREGLTEAFF | TGCGCCAGCAGCCCCCGCGAGGGTCTCACTGAAGCTTTCTTT
TRBJ2-3 | . | TRBD2 | TRBV5-1 | CASSLGRTDTQYF | TGCGCCAGCAGCCTCGGGAGGACAGATACGCAGTATTTT
TRBJ2-5 | . | TRBD2 | TRBV7-9 | CASSLRASGDYETQYF | TGTGCCAGCAGCTTAAGGGCTAGCGGGGATTATGAGACCCAGTACTTC
TRBJ2-1 | . | . | TRBV5-4 | CASSLAPGQPGNEQFF | TGTGCCAGCAGCTTGGCTCCGGGTCAACCGGGCAATGAGCAGTTCTTC
TRBJ2-1 | . | . | TRBV9 | CASSPRGPSSYNEQFF | TGTGCCAGCAGCCCCCGTGGGCCAAGCTCCTACAATGAGCAGTTCTTC
TRBJ1-1 | . | TRBD1 | TRBV7-6 | CASSLEDRGGNEAFF | TGTGCCAGCAGCTTAGAAGACAGGGGAGGGAACGAAGCTTTCTTT
TRBJ1-1 | . | TRBD1 | TRBV7-9 | CASSLNDGTGAFF | TGTGCCAGCAGCTTAAACGACGGGACAGGAGCTTTCTTT
TRBJ1-1 | . | . | TRBV4-3 | CASSLGLYSGVNTEAFF | TGCGCCAGCAGCCTGGGACTTTACTCTGGAGTGAACACTGAAGCTTTCTTT
TRBJ1-1 | . | . | TRBV9 | CASSVGLPRAEAFF | TGTGCCAGCAGCGTAGGACTCCCGAGGGCTGAAGCTTTCTTT
TRBJ2-5 | . | . | TRBV18 | CASTPRGGTSQETQYF | TGTGCCAGCACACCTCGCGGGGGCACCTCTCAAGAGACCCAGTACTTC
TRBJ1-2 | . | . | TRBV19 | CASNREGVLGYTF | TGTGCCAGCAATCGAGAGGGGGTTCTTGGCTACACCTTC
TRBJ1-3 | . | . | TRBV4-2 | CASSQDWRGSGNTIYF | TGTGCCAGCAGCCAAGATTGGCGGGGATCTGGAAACACCATATATTTT
TRBJ2-5 | . | TRBD1 | TRBV5-4 | CASSLTGGPKETQYF | TGTGCCAGCAGCTTGACAGGGGGCCCGAAGGAGACCCAGTACTTC
TRBJ2-7 | . | . | TRBV7-2 | CASSLFRDNKVDSYEQYF | TGTGCCAGCAGCTTATTCCGGGACAACAAGGTGGATTCCTACGAGCAGTACTTC
TRBJ2-1 | . | . | TRBV7-3 | CASSFRRDSNEQFF | TGTGCCAGCAGCTTCCGCCGGGACTCCAATGAGCAGTTCTTC
TRBJ2-7 | . | TRBD2 | TRBV5-6 | CASSSRAGGGGNEQYF | TGTGCCAGCAGCTCCCGAGCGGGAGGTGGGGGTAACGAGCAGTACTTC
TRBJ1-1 | few | . | TRBV4-2 | CASSQALIEGTEAFF | TGTGCCAGCAGCCAAGCCCTGATTGAGGGCACTGAAGCTTTCTTT
TRBJ2-1 | once | TRBD2 | TRBV28 | CASSSRTRSNEQFF | TGTGCCAGCAGTTCGAGGACTAGGTCAAATGAGCAGTTCTTC
TRBJ2-1 | . | . | TRBV7-2 | CASSLSSYNEQFF | TGTGCCAGCAGTCTAAGTTCCTACAATGAGCAGTTCTTC
TRBJ1-2 | . | . | TRBV25-1 | CASGDGYGYTF | TGTGCCAGCGGAGATGGCTATGGCTACACCTTC
TRBJ2-1 | . | . | TRBV7-9 | CASSLVRNNEQFF | TGTGCCAGCAGCTTAGTCAGGAACAATGAGCAGTTCTTC
TRBJ1-4 | . | . | TRBV18 | CASSRFATATEKLFF | TGTGCCAGCTCACGCTTCGCGACAGCGACCGAAAAACTGTTTTTT
TRBJ2-7 | few | TRBD1 | TRBV6-1 | CASSEQGETYEQYF | TGTGCCAGCAGCGAACAGGGGGAGACCTACGAGCAGTACTTC